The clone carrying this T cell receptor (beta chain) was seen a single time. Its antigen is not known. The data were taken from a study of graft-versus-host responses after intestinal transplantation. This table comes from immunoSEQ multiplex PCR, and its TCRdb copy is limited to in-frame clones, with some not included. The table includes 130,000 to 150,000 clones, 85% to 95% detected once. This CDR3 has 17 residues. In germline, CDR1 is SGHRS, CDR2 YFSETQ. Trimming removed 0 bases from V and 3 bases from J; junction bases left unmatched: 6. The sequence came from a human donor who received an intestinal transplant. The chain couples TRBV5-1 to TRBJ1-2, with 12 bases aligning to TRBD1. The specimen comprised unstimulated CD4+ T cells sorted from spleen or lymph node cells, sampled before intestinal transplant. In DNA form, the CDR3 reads TGCGCCAGCAGCTTGGTATCCGGGACAGGGGGCGACTATGGCTACACCTTC. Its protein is CASSLVSGTGGDYGYTF.